The clone carrying this T cell receptor beta chain was counted between two and nine times. Its antigen is as yet unknown. The data were obtained in a study of T-cell reconstitution after alpha-beta-depleted transplantation in children. General study points: Surviving thymic progenitors and recipient T cells were the source of high TCRbeta diversity at day 60 in some patients. Counts and diversity of T cells one year after transplant came mostly from newly produced T cells. Expanded graft clones, several hundred of them, were reportedly the source of alpha-beta T cells about two months after transplant.

Unique molecular identifiers were incorporated into the prepared TCRbeta library. Via MiXCR, TCRdb re-called the PCR reads, giving one row per CDR3 protein. The sample consists of around 16,000 distinct CDR3 sequences, about 8% of them appearing once. CDR1 is DFQATT, CDR2 SNEGSKA, per germline (reference sequence). With 6 bases removed from V and 1 base from J, the gap between germline ends came to 7 bases. The CDR3 extends over 12 amino acids. The clonotype originates from a boy under two years old who had a stem cell transplant for Wiskott-Aldrich syndrome, so the T cells may come from the graft donor. V and J are TRBV20-1 and TRBJ2-1; no clear D gene. The specimen comprised PBMCs, mostly from graft donor cells, sampled 60 days after TCRalphabeta/CD19-depleted stem cell transplant. CDR3 coding DNA: TGCAGTGCGGACCGATCCTACAATGAGCAGTTCTTC. The encoded protein is CSADRSYNEQFF.